The rows below give T cell receptor beta chains drawn from one sample of a study of T cell responses to AZD1222 COVID-19 vaccine. The method was immunoSEQ multiplex PCR; TCRdb's version includes in-frame clones alone and lacks a portion of them. Of 95,000 to 150,000 clones listed, about 92% were seen once; the top ten hold under 9%. Specimen: peripheral blood, collected 28 days after the second AZD1222 dose. The origin of the receptors is an adult who received the AZD1222 COVID-19 vaccine. Both conserved end residues are part of each CDR3. A D gene is named only where the DNA matches it firmly. Part of the rows lack a size; the others show once, few, many or a class for expanded clones.

>NA|once|TRBJ2-2|TRBV19
CASSIDRGSRGPGELFF
TGTGCCAGTAGTATAGATCGTGGTAGTCGGGGGCCCGGGGAGCTGTTTTTT
>NA|once|TRBJ2-5|TRBV7-6
CASSLATGFQETQYF
TGTGCCAGCAGCTTAGCCACAGGGTTCCAAGAGACCCAGTACTTC
>NA|NA|TRBJ2-5|TRBV28
CASRPGGHSSETQYF
TGTGCCAGCAGGCCGGGGGGCCATAGTTCGGAGACCCAGTACTTC
>NA|NA|TRBJ2-3|TRBV4-1
CASSQEGAFTDTQYF
TGCGCCAGCAGCCAAGAGGGAGCTTTCACAGATACGCAGTATTTT
>NA|NA|TRBJ2-7|TRBV28
CASSSWGGTSTEQYF
TGTGCCAGCAGTTCCTGGGGGGGCACCTCAACCGAGCAGTACTTC
>TRBD1|NA|TRBJ1-5|TRBV5-1
CASSLGTGNSNQPQHF
TGCGCCAGCAGCTTGGGGACAGGCAATAGCAATCAGCCCCAGCATTTT
>TRBD1|NA|TRBJ1-5|TRBV5-1
CASSVGQGGQPQHF
TGCGCCAGCAGCGTAGGACAGGGAGGGCAGCCCCAGCATTTT
>NA|NA|TRBJ1-3|TRBV28
CASRTNSGESGYTIYF
TGTGCCAGCAGAACTAACTCAGGGGAGTCTGGTTACACCATATATTTT
>TRBD1|once|TRBJ2-1|TRBV24-1
CATSDPGQGTSDEQFF
TGTGCCACCAGTGATCCGGGACAGGGGACTTCGGATGAGCAGTTCTTC
>TRBD1|NA|TRBJ2-5|TRBV5-5
CASSLMGQLRQETQYF
TGTGCCAGCAGCTTGATGGGACAGTTAAGGCAAGAGACCCAGTACTTC
>NA|NA|TRBJ1-2|TRBV18
CASSPRGADGYTF
TGTGCCAGCTCACCACGGGGGGCGGATGGCTACACCTTC
>TRBD1|NA|TRBJ1-1|TRBV2
CASRPGTGASTEAFF
TGTGCCAGCAGGCCCGGGACAGGGGCTAGTACTGAAGCTTTCTTT
>NA|NA|TRBJ2-1|TRBV19
CASSIERQNNEQFF
TGTGCCAGTAGTATAGAACGGCAGAACAATGAGCAGTTCTTC
>TRBD2|NA|TRBJ2-7|TRBV6-5
CASSYVTSVYEQYF
TGTGCCAGCAGTTACGTTACTAGCGTGTACGAGCAGTACTTC
>NA|NA|TRBJ1-1|TRBV7-9
CASSLGLVGSFSRNTEAFF
TGTGCCAGCAGCTTAGGTTTGGTAGGGAGCTTCTCCCGGAACACTGAAGCTTTCTTT
>TRBD1|once|TRBJ2-2|TRBV28
CASTPPGQGTGELFF
TGTGCCAGCACCCCCCCCGGACAGGGCACCGGGGAGCTGTTTTTT
>NA|NA|TRBJ1-1|TRBV27
CASSLTAGGNTEAFF
TGTGCCAGCAGTTTGACAGCTGGGGGGAACACTGAAGCTTTCTTT
>TRBD1|NA|TRBJ2-7|TRBV4-1
CASSQTGTRYEQYF
TGCGCCAGCAGCCAGACAGGGACGCGCTACGAGCAGTACTTC
>NA|NA|TRBJ2-3|TRBV25-1
CASSELSWGAADTQYF
TGTGCCAGCAGTGAATTAAGTTGGGGGGCTGCAGATACGCAGTATTTT
>NA|NA|TRBJ2-1|TRBV7-6
CASSLGGNSYEQFF
TGTGCCAGCAGCTTGGGCGGGAATTCTTATGAGCAGTTCTTC
>NA|NA|TRBJ1-6|TRBV5-4
CASSILLPPYSPLHF
TGTGCCAGCAGCATCCTACTCCCTCCCTATTCACCCCTCCACTTT
>NA|NA|TRBJ1-1|TRBV10-3
CAISDARHPNTEAFF
TGTGCCATCAGTGATGCCCGACACCCGAACACTGAAGCTTTCTTT
>TRBD1|NA|TRBJ1-5|TRBV28
CASSHPDRASQPQHF
TGTGCCAGCAGCCACCCGGACAGGGCTTCTCAGCCCCAGCATTTT
>NA|NA|TRBJ2-7|TRBV5-6
CASSFKDNSYEQYF
TGTGCCAGCAGCTTTAAAGACAACTCCTACGAGCAGTACTTC
>NA|NA|TRBJ1-1|TRBV25-1
CASSEGGQNTEAFF
TGTGCCAGCAGTGAAGGTGGCCAGAACACTGAAGCTTTCTTT
>NA|NA|TRBJ1-1|TRBV7-9
CASSFWPGLNTEAFF
TGTGCCAGCAGCTTCTGGCCGGGGTTGAACACTGAAGCTTTCTTT
>NA|NA|TRBJ2-5|TRBV14
CASSQDLQRGGTQYF
TGTGCCAGCAGCCAAGATCTACAGAGGGGAGGGACCCAGTACTTC
>NA|NA|TRBJ2-7|TRBV11-1
CASSQSGTPTYEQYF
TGTGCCAGCAGCCAATCCGGGACTCCTACCTACGAGCAGTACTTC
>NA|NA|TRBJ1-6|TRBV27
CASTWGEVYNSPLHF
TGTGCCAGCACGTGGGGGGAGGTCTATAATTCACCCCTCCACTTT
>NA|NA|TRBJ2-7|TRBV28
CASSPQTGTYEQYF
TGTGCCAGCAGTCCCCAGACAGGTACCTACGAGCAGTACTTC
>NA|once|TRBJ1-2|TRBV6-5
CASSYPVGRGAYGYTF
TGTGCCAGCAGTTACCCGGTAGGACGGGGCGCCTATGGCTACACCTTC
>NA|NA|TRBJ2-2|TRBV2
CASSDHSSTGELFF
TGTGCCAGCAGTGATCACAGTTCCACCGGGGAGCTGTTTTTT
>NA|NA|TRBJ2-4|TRBV3-1/TRBV3-2
CASSQAWGRIENIQYF
TGTGCCAGCAGCCAAGCGTGGGGTAGGATCGAAAACATTCAGTACTTC
>NA|many|TRBJ2-1|TRBV11-3
CASSSRLSGSYNEQFF
TGTGCCAGCAGCTCGAGACTAAGCGGGTCCTACAATGAGCAGTTCTTC
>NA|NA|TRBJ1-5|TRBV28
CASSAPSPHQPQHF
TGTGCCAGCAGCGCGCCTTCCCCCCATCAGCCCCAGCATTTT
>NA|NA|TRBJ2-7|TRBV27
CASSPGGGYEQYF
TGTGCCAGCAGTCCAGGGGGGGGGTACGAGCAGTACTTC
>NA|NA|TRBJ1-3|TRBV28
CASSYSGNTIYF
TGTGCCAGCAGTTACTCTGGAAACACCATATATTTT
>TRBD2|NA|TRBJ2-1|TRBV6-4
CASSDSISGSINEQFF
TGTGCCAGCAGTGACTCTATTAGCGGGAGTATAAATGAGCAGTTCTTC
>TRBD2|few|TRBJ2-7|TRBV7-9
CASSLAPASGSSYEQYF
TGTGCCAGCAGCTTAGCCCCGGCTAGCGGTAGCTCCTACGAGCAGTACTTC
>NA|NA|TRBJ1-1|TRBV7-2
CASSLDPGAEAFF
TGTGCCAGCAGCCTAGACCCTGGGGCTGAAGCTTTCTTT
>NA|NA|TRBJ1-2|TRBV28
CASSSLKQPPYGYTF
TGTGCCAGCAGTTCCCTGAAGCAGCCGCCTTATGGCTACACCTTC
>TRBD1|once|TRBJ2-5|TRBV18
CASSPGDRGETQYF
TGTGCCAGCTCACCAGGGGACAGGGGAGAGACCCAGTACTTC
>TRBD1|NA|TRBJ1-2|TRBV28
CASSSAPDPGGNYGYTF
TGTGCCAGCAGTTCAGCGCCCGATCCAGGGGGTAACTATGGCTACACCTTC
>NA|once|TRBJ1-4|TRBV5-1
CASSPWTEEKLFF
TGCGCCAGCAGCCCTTGGACGGAAGAAAAACTGTTTTTT
>TRBD1|NA|TRBJ2-7|TRBV7-9
CASSSYRQGFYEQYF
TGTGCCAGCAGCTCATACCGACAGGGGTTCTACGAGCAGTACTTC
>TRBD1|NA|TRBJ2-6|TRBV28
CASSPRQGVSSGANVLTF
TGTGCCAGCAGTCCTCGACAGGGGGTGAGCTCTGGGGCCAACGTCCTGACTTTC
>TRBD1|NA|TRBJ1-1|TRBV19
CASSPRDRAMNTEAFF
TGTGCCAGTAGTCCAAGGGACAGGGCCATGAACACTGAAGCTTTCTTT
>TRBD1|NA|TRBJ1-1|TRBV6-5
CASKTGAEAFF
TGTGCCAGTAAAACAGGGGCTGAAGCTTTCTTT
>NA|NA|TRBJ2-7|TRBV10-3
CAISESPDSVSYEQYF
TGTGCCATCAGTGAGTCTCCCGACAGCGTCTCCTACGAGCAGTACTTC